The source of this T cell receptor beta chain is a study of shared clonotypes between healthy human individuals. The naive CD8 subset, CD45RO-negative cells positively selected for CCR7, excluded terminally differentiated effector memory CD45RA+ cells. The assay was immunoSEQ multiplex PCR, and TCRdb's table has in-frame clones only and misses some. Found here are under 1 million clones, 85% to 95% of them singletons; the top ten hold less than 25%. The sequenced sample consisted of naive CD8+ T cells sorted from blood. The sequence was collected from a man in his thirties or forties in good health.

The CDR3 DNA reads as TGTGCCAGCAGCGCTACGGCGGGGTACACTGAAGCTTTCTTT. It yields the protein CASSATAGYTEAFF. J is TRBJ1-1 and V is TRBV11-2; D ambiguous. Germline assignment: CDR1 SGHAT and CDR2 FQNNGV. The CDR3 sequence is 14 residues long. With 5 bases removed from V and 3 bases from J, the gap between germline ends came to 13 bases.